A selection of T cell receptor beta chains follows, all from one sample in a study of T cell responses to AZD1222 COVID-19 vaccine. Some clones are missing from TCRdb's copy, which holds only in-frame ones; the method was immunoSEQ multiplex PCR. The sample lists more than 120,000 clones; roughly 90% were seen once. The sample here was peripheral blood, taken 28 days after the second AZD1222 dose. The receptors originated from an adult who received the AZD1222 COVID-19 vaccine. Each CDR3 is given with its conserved first and last residue. Fields, in order: J gene, clone size, D gene, V gene, CDR3 protein, CDR3 DNA. The D gene is left open where the match is weak. Size is omitted from some rows. Given values are once, few, many or a class for expanded clones.

TRBJ1-5,-,-,TRBV7-8,CASSLGSIGSNQPQHF,TGTGCCAGCAGCTTAGGTTCCATTGGAAGCAATCAGCCCCAGCATTTT
TRBJ1-1,-,-,TRBV28,CASRGPDPNTEAFF,TGTGCCAGCAGAGGGCCGGATCCGAACACTGAAGCTTTCTTT
TRBJ2-5,-,-,TRBV24-1,CATGVGGQETQYF,TGTGCCACGGGGGTGGGTGGCCAAGAGACCCAGTACTTC
TRBJ1-1,-,-,TRBV11-2,CASSSRTNTEAFF,TGTGCCAGCAGCTCTCGAACGAACACTGAAGCTTTCTTT
TRBJ2-2,-,-,TRBV2,CASSETGRPTGELFF,TGTGCCAGCAGTGAAACTGGACGACCGACCGGGGAGCTGTTTTTT
TRBJ1-2,-,TRBD1,TRBV5-1,CASSTGQGVGGYTF,TGCGCCAGCAGCACAGGACAGGGGGTGGGCGGCTACACCTTC
TRBJ2-3,-,-,TRBV30,CAWTWSSGRGTDTQYF,TGTGCCTGGACCTGGAGCTCCGGAAGGGGCACAGATACGCAGTATTTT
TRBJ1-1,once,TRBD1,TRBV28,CASRGTALSTEAFF,TGTGCCAGCAGGGGGACAGCTCTCAGCACTGAAGCTTTCTTT
TRBJ2-5,-,-,TRBV11-2,CASSLDFTGRSQYF,TGTGCCAGCAGCTTAGATTTTACGGGTCGGTCCCAGTACTTC
TRBJ1-3,-,-,TRBV4-2,CASSQDYGESTGNTIYF,TGTGCCAGCAGCCAAGATTACGGGGAATCGACTGGAAACACCATATATTTT
TRBJ1-4,once,TRBD1,TRBV3-1/TRBV3-2,CASSPTGASNEKLFF,TGTGCCAGCAGCCCCACAGGGGCGTCTAATGAAAAACTGTTTTTT
TRBJ1-5,-,TRBD1,TRBV5-1,CASSPTGAQPQHF,TGCGCCAGCAGCCCGACAGGGGCTCAGCCCCAGCATTTT
TRBJ2-3,once,-,TRBV3-1/TRBV3-2,CASSQLSTGDTQYF,TGTGCCAGCAGCCAACTATCGACAGGAGATACGCAGTATTTT
TRBJ1-1,once,-,TRBV15,CATSKPGANTEAFF,TGTGCCACCAGCAAGCCAGGGGCAAACACTGAAGCTTTCTTT
TRBJ2-5,-,-,TRBV6-5,CASSYYRVGETQYF,TGTGCCAGCAGTTACTATCGGGTCGGCGAGACCCAGTACTTC
TRBJ1-5,-,-,TRBV2,CASSEAGGYNQPQHF,TGTGCCAGCAGTGAAGCAGGGGGTTACAATCAGCCCCAGCATTTT
TRBJ1-2,-,-,TRBV24-1,CATSDGGNYGYTF,TGTGCCACCAGTGATGGCGGGAACTATGGCTACACCTTC
TRBJ2-2,-,TRBD1,TRBV5-6,CASSSRDRNTGELFF,TGTGCCAGCAGCTCCCGGGACAGGAACACCGGGGAGCTGTTTTTT
TRBJ1-5,once,TRBD1,TRBV28,CASSFQGDSNQPQHF,TGTGCCAGCAGTTTTCAGGGGGATAGCAATCAGCCCCAGCATTTT
TRBJ1-3,-,-,TRBV29-1,CSVVQPSSGNTIYF,TGCAGCGTTGTACAGCCGAGCTCTGGAAACACCATATATTTT
TRBJ1-4,-,-,TRBV19,CASTDGRGEKLFF,TGTGCCAGTACCGACGGACGTGGTGAAAAACTGTTTTTT
TRBJ2-2,-,-,TRBV7-9,CASSSDANTGELFF,TGTGCCAGCAGCTCAGACGCGAACACCGGGGAGCTGTTTTTT
TRBJ1-1,few,-,TRBV7-8,CASSLARSQNTEAFF,TGTGCCAGCAGCTTAGCGAGGAGCCAGAACACTGAAGCTTTCTTT
TRBJ2-1,-,TRBD1,TRBV6-5,CASSYYRTGGSWEQFF,TGTGCCAGCAGTTATTACCGGACAGGGGGGTCGTGGGAGCAGTTCTTC
TRBJ1-5,-,-,TRBV6-6,CASRIQGSNQPQHF,TGTGCCAGCAGGATCCAGGGAAGCAATCAGCCCCAGCATTTT
TRBJ2-1,-,-,TRBV2,CASRSNNNEQFF,TGTGCCAGCAGGTCGAACAACAATGAGCAGTTCTTC
TRBJ1-6,-,TRBD1,TRBV5-1,CASSLGGTGDSPLHF,TGCGCCAGCAGCTTGGGTGGGACAGGGGATTCACCCCTCCACTTT
TRBJ1-1,-,-,TRBV6-1,CASSEKRDRGPEAFF,TGTGCCAGCAGTGAAAAACGAGACAGAGGCCCTGAAGCTTTCTTT
TRBJ1-1,-,TRBD1,TRBV19,CASSKPGTGEILNTEAFF,TGTGCCAGTAGTAAGCCCGGGACAGGGGAAATCCTGAACACTGAAGCTTTCTTT
TRBJ1-1,-,TRBD1,TRBV7-8,CASSPDAGGLGMGRTEAFF,TGTGCCAGCAGCCCAGATGCAGGGGGCTTAGGGATGGGACGCACTGAAGCTTTCTTT
TRBJ1-1,-,-,TRBV6-5,CASSYSPGLNTEAFF,TGTGCCAGCAGTTACTCCCCTGGGTTGAACACTGAAGCTTTCTTT
TRBJ1-1,-,-,TRBV30,CAWIGRGGQNTEAFF,TGTGCCTGGATTGGGCGGGGAGGCCAGAACACTGAAGCTTTCTTT
TRBJ2-4,-,-,TRBV5-4,CASSLDRQNIQYF,TGTGCCAGCAGCTTGGATAGGCAAAACATTCAGTACTTC
TRBJ2-2,-,-,TRBV5-1,CASSLGQSPNTGELFF,TGCGCCAGCAGCTTGGGACAGAGCCCGAACACCGGGGAGCTGTTTTTT
TRBJ1-2,-,-,TRBV6-5,CASRWGREGGYTF,TGTGCCAGCAGGTGGGGCAGGGAAGGTGGCTACACCTTC
TRBJ2-6,-,-,TRBV14,CASSQGRDRHQTGANVLTF,TGTGCCAGCAGCCAAGGGCGAGACCGACACCAGACTGGGGCCAACGTCCTGACTTTC